This TCR beta chain was found in a study of regulatory and conventional T cells in RAG deficiency. Whole-study results and caveats: Shannon entropy fell and Simpson indices rose in RAG-deficient patients. Patient subsets had shorter CDR3s; Omenn Treg-Tconv overlap exceeded 75%. Sorted Omenn CD25-high CD127-low cells may not be bona fide Tregs.

This table comes from immunoSEQ multiplex PCR, and its TCRdb copy is limited to in-frame clones, with some not included. The sample shows about 12,000 clones, roughly 94% of them seen only once. On this clone: Its specificity is unknown.

The sorted regulatory T cells were CD4+, CD25-high and CD127-low, with genomic DNA sequenced. The junction had 2 bases not matched to a gene; V was cut back by 5 bases and J by 4 bases. CDR1 is SGHVS and CDR2 is FNYEAQ in the germline V gene. The CDR3 contains 13 residues. These data also featured in a second study, about regulatory T cells. That study adds: Amplification used 52 TRBV primers and 13 TRBJ primers. Skewed V and J usage and few unique V-J pairs marked patient repertoires, most in Tregs.

The source material was CD127- CD25+ CD4+ Tregs sorted from blood. The chain is built from TRBV7-6 and TRBJ2-3; 8 bases line up with TRBD1. The TCR was taken from a human donor in good health. CDR3 sequence reads: CASSRQGSDTQYF. The CDR3 DNA follows: TGTGCCAGCAGCCGACAGGGGTCAGATACGCAGTATTTT.